These 30 T cell receptor beta chains were all obtained from the same sample, sequenced in a study of shared T cell receptors in the human thymus. Generated by immunoSEQ multiplex PCR, the TCRdb table keeps only in-frame clones and is missing some. The data contain around 730,000 clones, approximately 85% of them singletons. The sample was also linked to a second study, of human thymus T cells.

Source material: thymocytes. The receptors shown here come from a girl under three years old with a congenital heart defect.

The chain has TRBV11-2 and TRBJ1-2, with D perhaps TRBD1 (6 bases). Germline V CDR1 and CDR2: SGHAT, FQNNGV. The V gene lost 5 bases and the J gene lost 5 bases, with 15 bases spanning the gap. The CDR3 loop spans 14 amino acids. In DNA, the CDR3 is TGTGCCAGCAGCCCGAACAGGGAGGGGTATGGCTACACCTTC. This translates into CASSPNREGYGYTF.

The rearrangement links TRBV5-3 to TRBJ1-1, with D uncertain. Being an ORF, TRBV5-3 has a function that is uncertain. With 3 bases removed from V and 4 bases from J, the gap between germline ends came to 16 bases. The CDR3 totals 15 residues. This CDR3 is CARSSREGNFTEAFF. CDR3 sequence (DNA): TGTGCCAGAAGCTCCCGGGAGGGAAACTTCACTGAAGCTTTCTTT.

The chain couples TRBV29-1 to TRBJ1-4; 8 nucleotides line up with TRBD1. This CDR3 has 15 amino acids. The V and J ends lost 6 bases and 3 bases, in that order; junction bases with no gene match: 9. Germline CDR1 is SQVTM and CDR2 is ANQGSEA. CDR3 nucleotide sequence: TGCAGCGTGGCCGGACAGGGCATCCCTAATGAAAAACTGTTTTTT. Residues: CSVAGQGIPNEKLFF.

The sample holds one count of this clone. This chain joins TRBV5-6 and TRBJ1-2, with D hard to call. This CDR3 has 14 residues. The V end was cut by 2 bases, the J end by 8 bases, with 16 bases between. Germline V gene lookup returns CDR1 SGHDT and CDR2 YYEEEE. The CDR3, as DNA: TGTGCCAGCAGCTTCCCGCGGTTGTCTGGGGGCTACACCTTC. Its translation is CASSFPRLSGGYTF.

V and J are TRBV7-8 and TRBJ1-1, with a weak D call TRBD1 (5 bases). Looked up from germline, CDR1 is SGHVS and CDR2 is FQNEAQ. The V end was cut by 1 base, the J end by 1 base, with 22 bases between. The CDR3 extends over 19 amino acids. The CDR3 loop is CASSLELGDYRGANTEAFF. CDR3 nucleotide sequence: TGTGCCAGCAGCTTAGAACTCGGTGATTACCGCGGGGCGAACACTGAAGCTTTCTTT.

This rearrangement joins TRBV5-4 to TRBJ2-6, with TRBD1 matching over 10 bases. This CDR3 is built from 16 residues. CDR1 and CDR2 from the germline V gene are SGHNT and YYREEE (reference sequence). The trim removed 0 bases at V and 9 bases at J, leaving 6 bases unmatched. The CDR3 region is CASSLGGTGEGNVLTF. DNA of the CDR3: TGTGCCAGCAGCTTGGGGGGGACAGGGGAGGGCAACGTCCTGACTTTC.

The chain has TRBV5-8 and TRBJ1-4; 9 bases match TRBD1. The germline V gene encodes CDR1 SGHTS and CDR2 YDEGEE. V shed 4 bases, J shed 11 bases, and the junction held 9 bases outside the gene matches. The CDR3 covers 14 residues. The CDR3 DNA sequence: TGTGCCAGCAGCGGGGGAGGGACAGGGTTGAAACTGTTTTTT. Protein product: CASSGGGTGLKLFF.

For the CDR3, the DNA is TGTGCCAGCAGCTTACAGGGGGCTAGAGTGGTTCGGTATGGCTACACCTTC. It specifies CASSLQGARVVRYGYTF. The genes are TRBV7-2 and TRBJ1-2, with 8 bases aligning to TRBD1. The CDR3 is 17 residues long. J was trimmed by 5 bases and V by 2 bases; bases with no gene match: 13. From germline, CDR1 is SGHTA and CDR2 FQGNSA. Variable domain in full (rest from reference TRBV7-2 and TRBJ1-2): GAGVSQSPSNKVTEKGKDVELRCDPISGHTALYWYRQSLGQGLEFLIYFQGNSAPDKSGLPSDRFSAERTGGSVSTLTIQRTQQEDSAVYLCASSLQGARVVRYGYTFGSGTRLTVV.

This clone has a handful of counts. The V call is TRBV29-1, the J call TRBJ1-2, with D maybe TRBD1 (6 bases). V shed 0 bases and J shed 1 base, with 21 bases lying between them. Germline V CDR1 and CDR2: SQVTM, ANQGSEA. CDR3 length: 18 amino acids. Here the CDR3 DNA reads TGCAGCGTTGAAGATCGCAGGGGCCCAGAGTCCGATAACTATGGCTACACCTTC. Protein sequence: CSVEDRRGPESDNYGYTF.

The V gene is TRBV19, the J gene TRBJ1-5; D remains ambiguous. The CDR3 has 15 amino acids. CDR1 LNHDA and CDR2 SQIVND come from the germline V gene (reference sequence). The V end was cut by 1 base, the J end by 4 bases, with 11 bases between. Here the CDR3 reads CASSIGAVLNQPQHF. The CDR3 coding sequence is TGTGCCAGTAGTATAGGGGCCGTGCTAAATCAGCCCCAGCATTTT.

The chain employs TRBV6-6 and TRBJ1-4, with 8 bases that match TRBD1. Trimming took 6 bases from V and 13 from J; bases not matched to a gene: 19. The CDR3 has 16 residues. Germline CDR1 MNHNY, CDR2 SVGAGI (reference sequence). The CDR3 loop is CASSLRGQEFKGPLFF. The DNA for the CDR3 is TGTGCCAGCAGCCTAAGGGGACAGGAGTTTAAGGGGCCACTGTTTTTT.

This clone has only one observation. The chain joins TRBV6-1 to TRBJ1-3, with TRBD1 matching over 7 bases. CDR1 is MNHNS, CDR2 SASEGT, per germline. V was pared by 1 base and J by 0 bases, with 24 bases of the junction left unmatched. There are 23 residues in the CDR3. The CDR3 protein is CASSEGQDHLTGSPLHSGNTIYF. In nucleotides, the CDR3 is TGTGCCAGCAGTGAAGGGCAGGACCACCTGACAGGGAGCCCTCTCCACTCTGGAAACACCATATATTTT.

The rearrangement uses TRBV14 and TRBJ1-5; D is perhaps TRBD1 (5 bases). V was trimmed by 0 bases and J by 9 bases, leaving 18 bases between them. From germline, CDR1 is SGHDN and CDR2 FVKESK. The CDR3 extends over 16 amino acids. The CDR3 DNA is TGTGCCAGCAGCCAAGAAGGGAGGGGCAGGTCATGGCCCCAGCATTTT. Translation: CASSQEGRGRSWPQHF.

This clone was counted a single time. The rearrangement joins TRBV5-6 to TRBJ1-4, with D maybe TRBD1 (6 bases). Trimming stripped 6 bases from V and 6 bases from J, with 15 bases between. The CDR3 consists of 14 residues. Per germline, CDR1 SGHDT and CDR2 YYEEEE. The CDR3 coding sequence is TGTGCCAGCACACGGGGCCCAGGGGATGAAAAACTGTTTTTT. Translating it yields CASTRGPGDEKLFF.

This clone appeared a single time. The chain combines TRBV7-9 with TRBJ2-5; 9 positions match TRBD2. The CDR3 extends over 18 amino acids. Per the germline V gene, CDR1 is SEHNR and CDR2 is FQNEAQ (reference sequence). V shed 4 bases, J shed 5 bases, and the junction held 17 bases outside the gene matches. The DNA for the CDR3 is TGTGCCAGCAGCTCGGGTGGGAAGCGGGGGGCCCTGGGTGAGACCCAGTACTTC. It is translated as CASSSGGKRGALGETQYF.

V gene TRBV13 combines with J gene TRBJ1-1, with 7 nucleotides matching TRBD1. After removal of 6 bases from V and 0 bases from J, the junction contained 10 bases not matched to a gene. Per the germline V gene, CDR1 is PRHDT and CDR2 is FYEKMQ (reference sequence). The CDR3 length is 16 residues. CDR3 sequence reads: CASSRPRTGLNTEAFF. CDR3 nucleotides: TGTGCCAGCAGTCGACCGAGGACAGGCCTGAACACTGAAGCTTTCTTT.

The chain employs TRBV7-8 and TRBJ1-5, with TRBD1 as a possible D gene (5 bases). CDR3 size: 19 residues. Trimming removed 3 bases from V and 3 bases from J, with 24 bases in between. CDR1 and CDR2 (germline): SGHVS, FQNEAQ. CDR3 amino acids: CASSFVRGLGNSINQPQHF. The CDR3 bases are TGTGCCAGCAGCTTTGTCCGGGGACTAGGAAACTCGATCAATCAGCCCCAGCATTTT.

The table lists this clone with a few counts. The J gene is TRBJ2-4, the V gene TRBV29-1; D is possibly TRBD1 (5 bases). CDR1 is SQVTM and CDR2 is ANQGSEA in the germline V gene. The CDR3 totals 15 residues. Deletions cut 5 bases from V and 4 bases from J, with 18 bases between. CDR3 sequence: CSVLVVRQRKNIQYF. DNA for the CDR3: TGCAGCGTTCTAGTTGTGAGACAGAGGAAAAACATTCAGTACTTC.

The V call is TRBV11-2, the J call TRBJ2-7; D unclear. This CDR3 has 16 amino acids. V gave up 1 base and J gave up 2 bases, with 15 bases separating them. CDR1 and CDR2 (germline): SGHAT, FQNNGV. CDR3 loop: CASSLGKWAPPYEQYF. The CDR3 DNA reads as TGTGCCAGCAGCTTAGGAAAATGGGCGCCTCCCTACGAGCAGTACTTC. Based on the CDR3 plus reference TRBV11-2 and TRBJ2-7, the full variable domain is EAGVAQSPRYKIIEKRQSVAFWCNPISGHATLYWYQQILGQGPKLLIQFQNNGVVDDSQLPKDRFSAERLKGVDSTLKIQPAKLEDSAVYLCASSLGKWAPPYEQYFGPGTRLTVT.

V gene TRBV5-6 combines with J gene TRBJ1-1; 8 positions agree with TRBD1. The J segment lost 5 bases and the V segment lost 6 bases, leaving 15 bases of the junction unmatched. CDR1 is SGHDT, CDR2 YYEEEE, per germline. There are 16 residues in the CDR3. The CDR3 sequence is CASTHRGDDLYTEAFF. The CDR3 DNA follows: TGTGCCAGCACCCACAGGGGGGACGACCTGTATACTGAAGCTTTCTTT. Filled out from reference TRBV5-6 and TRBJ1-1, the complete variable domain reads DAGVTQSPTHLIKTRGQQVTLRCSPKSGHDTVSWYQQALGQGPQFIFQYYEEEERQRGNFPDRFSGHQFPNYSSELNVNALLLGDSALYLCASTHRGDDLYTEAFFGQGTRLTVV.

The rearrangement uses TRBV5-1 and TRBJ1-1; TRBD1 matches at 8 bases. The CDR3 loop spans 13 amino acids. In germline, CDR1 is SGHRS, CDR2 YFSETQ. Unmatched junction bases numbered 1, after V lost 3 bases and J lost 3 bases. The CDR3 spells CASSSGQDTEAFF. CDR3 bases: TGCGCCAGCAGCTCGGGACAGGACACTGAAGCTTTCTTT.

The chain links TRBV27 to TRBJ1-2; TRBD1 matches at 7 bases. The germline V gene encodes CDR1 MNHEY and CDR2 SMNVEV (reference sequence). Losses at the gene ends were 5 bases for V and 6 bases for J; bases not matched to a gene: 9. The CDR3 runs 14 residues. The CDR3 protein is CASSLQPGGNGYTF. In nucleotides, the CDR3 is TGTGCCAGCAGTCTTCAACCAGGGGGGAATGGCTACACCTTC.

This rearrangement joins TRBV29-1 to TRBJ2-1; a possible D gene is TRBD1 (6 bases). This CDR3 contains 12 residues. Trimming took 3 bases from V and 5 from J, leaving 8 bases between them. From germline, CDR1 is SQVTM and CDR2 ANQGSEA. The chain's CDR3 is CSVDRGHNEQFF. DNA of the CDR3: TGCAGCGTTGACAGGGGCCACAATGAGCAGTTCTTC.

The V gene is TRBV5-1, the J gene TRBJ1-1; D might be TRBD1 (6 bases). The germline V gene has CDR1 SGHRS and CDR2 YFSETQ. Trimming shortened V by 4 bases and J by 1 base, and 11 bases separated the two germline ends. This CDR3 region has 14 residues. CDR3 bases: TGCGCCAGCAGCCCGTCACAGGGGAACACTGAAGCTTTCTTT. Encoded protein: CASSPSQGNTEAFF.

The rearrangement uses TRBV28 and TRBJ1-5, with D possibly matching TRBD1 (6 bases). Germline loops: CDR1 MDHEN, CDR2 SYDVKM. Trimming pared 6 bases from V and 6 bases from J, leaving 15 bases between. The CDR3 runs 14 residues. DNA of the CDR3: TGTGCCAGCAGAGTACAGGGCTACGGTCAGCCCCAGCATTTT. Residues: CASRVQGYGQPQHF.

The gene calls are TRBV10-3 and TRBJ1-2; maybe TRBD1 (6 bases). Trimming shortened V by 7 bases and J by 0 bases, and 21 bases separated the two germline ends. The CDR3 sequence is 17 residues long. Germline values: CDR1 ENHRY, CDR2 SYGVKD. CDR3 DNA sequence: TGTGCCATCAAAGAGGGGGGGGGCCAGGCCCCTAACTATGGCTACACCTTC. Protein product: CAIKEGGGQAPNYGYTF.

The genes are TRBV10-3 and TRBJ2-3, with 7 bases lining up with TRBD2. Trimming cost V 5 bases and J 2 bases; bases outside gene matches: 4. CDR1 and CDR2 from the germline V gene are ENHRY and SYGVKD. CDR3 length: 14 residues. CDR3 sequence reads: CAISCGGPTDTQYF. CDR3 sequence (DNA): TGTGCCATCAGTTGCGGGGGACCCACAGATACGCAGTATTTT.

V gene TRBV9 combines with J gene TRBJ1-1, with D possibly being TRBD1 (5 bases). Germline CDR1 is SGDLS and CDR2 is YYNGEE. The CDR3 has 15 amino acids. V was pared by 0 bases and J by 3 bases, with 12 bases between. The CDR3 reads CASSVVGGRDTEAFF. The DNA of the CDR3 is TGTGCCAGCAGCGTAGTCGGGGGGAGGGACACTGAAGCTTTCTTT.

On this clone: This sample also contains other DNA sequences that code for the same CDR3. The rearrangement links TRBV14 to TRBJ1-6; perhaps TRBD1 as D (5 bases). This CDR3 contains 14 residues. CDR1 and CDR2 (germline): SGHDN, FVKESK. V lost 6 bases to trimming and J lost 9 bases, with 15 bases between them. The CDR3 is CASRPTGHSSPLHF. CDR3 DNA sequence: TGTGCCAGCAGACCTACAGGCCACTCTTCACCCCTCCACTTT.

V is TRBV7-2 and J is TRBJ1-2, with D possibly being TRBD1 (5 bases). Trimming took off 8 bases at V and 5 bases at J, with 9 bases between the two ends. The germline V gene encodes CDR1 SGHTA and CDR2 FQGNSA. The CDR3 is made up of 11 amino acids. CDR3 sequence reads: CASGAPYGYTF. Written as DNA, the CDR3 is TGTGCCAGCGGGGCCCCTTATGGCTACACCTTC.